These 2 T cell receptor beta chains share one sample of origin, sequenced in a study of cytomegalovirus exposure and HLA in healthy donors. With 60 Vbeta and 13 Jbeta primers, the PCR was carried out. Measured with immunoSEQ multiplex PCR; TCRdb has only the in-frame clones, and not every one. Of approximately 92,000 clones in the sample, 69% were seen once. Sequencing used PBMCs. Every receptor here comes from a man over 45 in good health and CMV-seronegative.

The chain combines TRBV6-5 with TRBJ1-1; 8 nucleotides agree with TRBD1. The CDR3 is 13 residues long. CDR1 and CDR2 from the germline V gene are MNHEY and SVGAGI. With V trimmed by 6 bases and J by 4 bases, 4 bases remained unmatched. CDR3 DNA: TGTGCCAGCAGCCGACAGGGGAGCACTGAAGCTTTCTTT. Its translation: CASSRQGSTEAFF.

This clone was seen a handful of times. The chain is built from TRBV5-1 and TRBJ2-1; 10 nucleotides match TRBD1. V trimming: 0 bases; J trimming: 9 bases; junction bases outside the gene matches: 3. The CDR3 is 14 amino acids. Germline CDR1 and CDR2: SGHRS and YFSETQ. This CDR3 is CASSLEGQGIEQFF. Here the CDR3 DNA reads TGCGCCAGCAGCTTGGAGGGACAGGGGATTGAGCAGTTCTTC.